A selection of T cell receptor beta chains follows, all from one sample in a study of cytotoxic CD8 clonotypes in ibrutinib-treated CLL. Here immunoSEQ multiplex PCR was the method, and the copy in TCRdb shows in-frame clones only, minus some. The table lists approximately 350,000 clones, under 70% of them singletons, with around 6.6% in the top ten. The starting material was PBMCs, obtained after 36 months of ibrutinib treatment. These TCRs come from a human donor with chronic lymphocytic leukemia. Both conserved end residues are part of each CDR3. Fields, in order: CDR3 length, J gene, V gene, D gene, clone size, CDR3 protein, CDR3 DNA. D genes are given only for firm matches. Clone size is not always given. Where it is, it says once, few, many or a class for expanded clones.

21 | TRBJ1-3 | TRBV21-1 | - | - | CASNPPTPRYITGDSGNTIYF | TGTGCCAGCAATCCCCCAACTCCACGGTATATAACAGGTGACTCTGGAAACACCATATATTTT
17 | TRBJ2-2 | TRBV19 | TRBD1 | - | CASTLGQGFLNTGELFF | TGTGCCAGTACCCTCGGACAGGGGTTTTTAAACACCGGGGAGCTGTTTTTT
14 | TRBJ2-7 | TRBV28 | - | - | CASSPRSSSYEQYF | TGTGCCAGCAGTCCCCGCAGTAGCTCCTACGAGCAGTACTTC
18 | TRBJ2-6 | TRBV10-3 | - | - | CAISEAVPSTTGANVLTF | TGTGCCATCAGTGAAGCGGTTCCCTCTACCACTGGGGCCAACGTCCTGACTTTC
16 | TRBJ2-2 | TRBV19 | - | - | CASREWGSANTGELFF | TGTGCCAGTAGAGAATGGGGGAGTGCGAACACCGGGGAGCTGTTTTTT
16 | TRBJ1-2 | TRBV4-3 | - | few | CASSQTYRDLNYGYTF | TGCGCCAGCAGCCAAACCTACAGGGACCTAAACTATGGCTACACCTTC
14 | TRBJ2-7 | TRBV5-1 | - | - | CASSFQAAAYEQYF | TGCGCCAGCAGCTTCCAAGCGGCAGCCTACGAGCAGTACTTC
15 | TRBJ2-3 | TRBV5-6 | TRBD1 | - | CASSSGTGLLDTQYF | TGTGCCAGCAGCTCCGGGACAGGGCTTTTAGATACGCAGTATTTT
14 | TRBJ2-7 | TRBV7-9 | - | once | CASSSRRETYEQYF | TGTGCCAGCAGCTCCCGGCGGGAAACCTACGAGCAGTACTTC
14 | TRBJ2-7 | TRBV5-6 | TRBD1 | few | CASSVGQGAFEQYF | TGTGCCAGCAGCGTGGGACAGGGGGCGTTCGAGCAGTACTTC
15 | TRBJ2-5 | TRBV27 | - | - | CASHPTTGLGETQYF | TGTGCCAGCCATCCCACGACGGGGCTGGGGGAGACCCAGTACTTC